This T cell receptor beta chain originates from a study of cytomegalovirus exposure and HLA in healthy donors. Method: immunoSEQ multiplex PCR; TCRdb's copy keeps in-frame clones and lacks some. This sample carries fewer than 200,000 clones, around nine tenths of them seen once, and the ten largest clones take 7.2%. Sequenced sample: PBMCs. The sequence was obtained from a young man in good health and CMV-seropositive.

CDR3 in amino acids: CASSLGVAGWGTQYF. The CDR3 DNA reads TGTGCCAGCAGCTTAGGGGTAGCAGGGTGGGGTACGCAGTATTTT. The V and J genes are TRBV7-2 and TRBJ2-3; perhaps TRBD1 as D (5 bases). V lost 1 base and J lost 8, with 16 bases in between. The CDR3 consists of 15 residues. The germline V gene has CDR1 SGHTA and CDR2 FQGNSA.